Below, 32 T cell receptor beta chains from the same sample are listed, as sequenced in a study of blood T cells in healthy people across ages. It was with a sample-barcoded 5' primer and a J-beta primer mix that a second PCR of roughly 7 to 12 cycles was run. TCRdb analysed the 5' RACE reads with MiXCR anew, one entry per CDR3 protein. The sample lists roughly 790,000 distinct CDR3 sequences, 40% to 45% occurring once. The material sequenced was blood. These receptors came from a woman aged 55-70 years in good health.

The V and J genes are TRBV12-3 or TRBV12-4 and TRBJ1-2; D is unclear. Trimming removed 2 bases from V and 4 bases from J, with 8 bases in between. The CDR3 covers 13 residues. The DNA of the CDR3 is TGTGCCAGCAGTTTAAATGGATTCTATGGCTACACCTTC. It translates to CASSLNGFYGYTF.

This clonotype was detected ten times or more. The rearrangement links TRBV20-1 to TRBJ2-5, with a weak D call TRBD1 (6 bases). Germline CDR1 is DFQATT and CDR2 is SNEGSKA (reference sequence). This CDR3 is built from 14 residues. Trimming pared 4 bases from V and 5 bases from J, leaving 17 bases between. The CDR3 protein is CSATPPRTVETQYF. In nucleotides, the CDR3 is TGCAGTGCTACCCCACCCCGGACAGTGGAGACCCAGTACTTC.

The chain has TRBV24-1 and TRBJ2-7; 9 bases fit TRBD1. Germline CDR1 and CDR2: KGHDR and SFDVKD. The CDR3 consists of 18 residues. Losses at the gene ends were 3 bases for V and 0 bases for J; bases not matched to a gene: 11. In DNA form, the CDR3 reads TGTGCCACCAGTGATCCACGGACAGGGGAAGGGAGCTCCTACGAGCAGTACTTC. This codes for CATSDPRTGEGSSYEQYF.

This clonotype was counted a few times. V is TRBV6-5 and J is TRBJ1-2, with a weak D call TRBD1 (6 bases). CDR1 is MNHEY and CDR2 is SVGAGI in the germline V gene. V was cut by 6 bases and J by 4 bases, with 21 bases left in between. CDR3 length equals 16 residues. The CDR3 DNA is TGTGCCAGCAGCCCTTCCGGGGGGGCTCTCATCTATGGCTACACCTTC. Its protein product is CASSPSGGALIYGYTF.

This clonotype has only a few counts. V usage is TRBV2 and J usage is TRBJ2-1; 10 bases map to TRBD1. The ends lost 7 bases at V and 7 bases at J; junction bases unmatched: 4. The CDR3 has 13 residues. CDR1 is SNHLY, CDR2 FYNNEI, per germline. The CDR3 region has the DNA TGTGCCAGCAATACGGACAGGGGGAATGAGCAGTTCTTC. Its protein is CASNTDRGNEQFF.

The chain recombines TRBV2 with TRBJ1-1; TRBD1 matches at 9 bases. The CDR3 consists of 15 residues. Trimming removed 3 bases from V and 6 bases from J; junction bases left unmatched: 8. The germline V gene encodes CDR1 SNHLY and CDR2 FYNNEI. The CDR3, as DNA: TGTGCCAGCAGTGAGGAGGACAGGGGAGTACCTGAAGCTTTCTTT. Translating gives CASSEEDRGVPEAFF.

The chain has TRBV2 and TRBJ2-3; no clear D gene. The germline CDR1 and CDR2 sequences are SNHLY and FYNNEI. The CDR3 spans 12 residues. V shed 4 bases and J shed 4 bases, with 6 bases lying between them. In nucleotides, the CDR3 is TGTGCCAGCAGTGTCCCCCCAGATACGCAGTATTTT. This sequence encodes CASSVPPDTQYF.

With respect to this clonotype: Germline and junction disagree at one end, which may indicate a read error. V is TRBV6-5 and J is TRBJ2-5, with TRBD1 identical over 8 bases. Germline V CDR1 and CDR2: MNHEY, SVGAGI. This CDR3 spans 14 amino acids. Here the CDR3 reads CASSHSGGPETQYF. Here the CDR3 DNA reads TGTGCCAGCAGTCACTCAGGGGGCCCGGAGACCCAGTACTTC.

The chain combines TRBV11-1 with TRBJ2-4, with a possible D match to TRBD1 (5 bases). Per the germline V gene, CDR1 is SGHAT and CDR2 is FQDESV (reference sequence). V dropped 5 bases and J dropped 6 bases, with 23 bases sitting between them. The CDR3 length is 17 residues. The chain's CDR3 is CASSRHVGRQGGNIQYF. The CDR3 coding sequence is TGTGCCAGCAGCCGCCACGTGGGGCGGCAGGGTGGAAACATTCAGTACTTC.

The V call is TRBV3-1, the J call TRBJ2-7; no clear D. This CDR3 spans 13 amino acids. Germline V lookup: CDR1 LGHDT, CDR2 YNNKEL (reference sequence). Trimming cost V 3 bases and J 7 bases, with 13 bases left between them. The CDR3 nucleotides read TGTGCCAGCAGCCAGTTGGATTCCTCAGAGCAGTACTTC. Translated, it gives CASSQLDSSEQYF.

This rearrangement joins TRBV29-1 to TRBJ2-7; 14 bases fit TRBD2. Unmatched junction bases numbered 2, after V lost 1 base and J lost 3 bases. The CDR3 is 15 amino acids. The V gene's germline CDR1 is SQVTM and CDR2 ANQGSEA. The chain's CDR3 is CSVEGTSGRNYEQYF. The CDR3, as DNA: TGCAGCGTTGAAGGGACTAGCGGGAGGAACTACGAGCAGTACTTC.

This clonotype was counted between two and nine times. CDR3 region: CASSSGDSLLFF. In nucleotides, the CDR3 is TGTGCCAGCAGTTCCGGGGACAGTCTTCTGTTCTTC. The chain carries TRBV12-3 or TRBV12-4 and TRBJ2-1; 7 positions match TRBD1. The CDR3 extends over 12 amino acids. J gave up 15 bases and V 4 bases, and 9 bases lay outside the gene matches.

The chain has TRBV27 and TRBJ2-3; TRBD1 is a possible D gene (5 bases). CDR3 length equals 15 residues. Trimming pared 10 bases from V and 5 bases from J, leaving 22 bases between. Germline values: CDR1 MNHEY, CDR2 SMNVEV (reference sequence). CDR3 region: CANLPYGATRDTQYF. The CDR3 nucleotides read TGTGCCAACCTCCCCTATGGGGCTACACGAGATACGCAGTATTTT.

This clonotype was picked up a small number of times. This rearrangement joins TRBV11-2 to TRBJ2-5; possibly TRBD1 or TRBD2 for D (5 bases each). CDR1 is SGHAT and CDR2 is FQNNGV in the germline V gene. CDR3 length equals 13 residues. V was shortened by 5 bases and J by 12 bases, with 19 bases between the two germline ends. The CDR3 coding sequence is TGTGCCAGCAGCCCCCGGCTGGGACGAAGGGAGTACTTC. This codes for CASSPRLGRREYF.

The chain has TRBV10-3 and TRBJ2-1; 7 nucleotides match TRBD2. The CDR3 has 16 amino acids. The germline gives CDR1 ENHRY, CDR2 SYGVKD. With 2 bases clipped from V and 4 bases from J, the junction kept 8 bases outside the gene matches. CDR3 residues: CAISEGASGLYNEQFF. The CDR3 nucleotides read TGTGCCATCAGTGAGGGCGCTAGCGGTTTATACAATGAGCAGTTCTTC.

The J gene is TRBJ1-2, the V gene TRBV20-1; 10 nucleotides match TRBD1. The V gene end was trimmed by 1 base and the J gene end by 4 bases; junction bases not matched to a gene: 9. Germline lookup yields CDR1 DFQATT and CDR2 SNEGSKA (reference sequence). This CDR3 comprises 16 residues. The CDR3 reads CSARGGGTGATYGYTF. CDR3 coding DNA: TGCAGTGCTAGAGGAGGGGGGACAGGGGCCACCTATGGCTACACCTTC.

On this clonotype itself: The junction departs from the called germline gene at one end, perhaps through a read error. The chain has TRBV11-2 and TRBJ2-1; a weak D match, TRBD2 (6 bases). Germline assignment: CDR1 SGHAT and CDR2 FQNNGV. The CDR3 has 13 amino acids. The CDR3 reads CAGSLAGNNEQFF. The CDR3 nucleotides are TGTGCCGGCAGCTTGGCGGGGAACAATGAGCAGTTCTTC.

This clonotype was seen more than once but under ten times. The chain couples TRBV11-2 to TRBJ2-1; weak D call: TRBD1 (6 bases). The length of the CDR3 is 15 residues. V gave up 7 bases and J gave up 1 base, with 14 bases separating them. Germline CDR1 reads SGHAT; CDR2 reads FQNNGV. The CDR3 DNA follows: TGTGCCAGCAAAGGGGGAACCCTGTCCTACAATGAGCAGTTCTTC. Protein sequence: CASKGGTLSYNEQFF.

As regards this clonotype: Since no conserved phenylalanine or tryptophan closes the CDR3, a read error is the likely cause. The V call is TRBV7-8, the J call TRBJ2-1; D uncertain. Trimming stripped 4 bases from V and 9 bases from J, with 10 bases between. The germline V gene encodes CDR1 SGHVS and CDR2 FQNEAQ. The CDR3 contains 12 residues. The DNA for the CDR3 is TGTGCCAGCAGCTCCAATTTCGGTGAGCAGTTCTAC. This gives the protein CASSSNFGEQFY.

This chain uses TRBV5-1 with TRBJ2-5; 7 bases line up with TRBD1. Near its end, the DNA agrees better with TRBJ2-7, so the J call may be wrong. The CDR3 runs 19 residues. Germline V lookup: CDR1 SGHRS, CDR2 YFSETQ. CDR3 coding DNA: TGCGCCAGCAGCTTGGCTATTGCGGGTGGGACAGAGGCCATCTACGAGCAGTACTTC. Amino acids: CASSLAIAGGTEAIYEQYF.

The V call is TRBV7-2, the J call TRBJ1-6; maybe TRBD1 (6 bases). Germline CDR1 and CDR2: SGHTA and FQGNSA. V was clipped by 4 bases and J by 14 bases, with 9 bases between them. This CDR3 has 11 amino acids. The CDR3 coding sequence is TGTGCCAGCAGCTCGGACAGAACCCTCCACTTT. Residues: CASSSDRTLHF.

This clonotype was seen more than once but under ten times. The limits of the CDR3 on the DNA are not certain, so only TCRdb's listed CDR3 is given. The V and J genes are TRBV3-1 and TRBJ2-3; TRBD1 is the table's D call and was not checked against the DNA. The CDR3 is 16 amino acids in total, end residues counted. Germline V CDR1 and CDR2: LGHDT, YNNKEL (reference sequence). CDR3 sequence reads: CASSQDRRAGSDTQYF.

In this sample, this clonotype turned up a few times. The V and J genes are TRBV7-2 and TRBJ2-5; TRBD1 aligns across 12 bases. CDR3 length equals 16 residues. Germline V gene sequence: CDR1 SGHTA, CDR2 FQGNSA. Germline trimming cut 5 bases from V and 6 bases from J; bases unmatched to any gene: 10. CDR3 sequence (DNA): TGTGCCAGCAGCCTACGATCCGGGACAGGGGGCCAGACCCAGTACTTC. Translated, it gives CASSLRSGTGGQTQYF.

J is TRBJ1-6 and V is TRBV7-8, with 7 bases fitting TRBD1. With V trimmed by 1 base and J by 10 bases, 7 bases remained unmatched. The CDR3 is 15 amino acids. CDR1 is SGHVS and CDR2 is FQNEAQ in the germline V gene. CDR3 coding DNA: TGTGCCAGCAGCTTAGTGCGGCAGGGGGAGTCACCCCTCCACTTT. It codes for CASSLVRQGESPLHF.

The genes are TRBV20-1 and TRBJ1-1; D is possibly TRBD1 (6 bases). This CDR3 is 14 amino acids long. V shed 1 base and J shed 2 bases, with 11 bases lying between them. Germline V gene data show CDR1 as DFQATT and CDR2 as SNEGSKA (reference sequence). The CDR3 reads CSARAGGLNTEAFF. DNA for the CDR3: TGCAGTGCTAGAGCTGGGGGGCTCAACACTGAAGCTTTCTTT.

V is TRBV20-1 and J is TRBJ2-1; 10 bases agree with TRBD2. Trimming at V came to 1 base and at J to 0 bases, leaving 6 bases not matched to a gene. CDR3 length equals 17 residues. Per germline, CDR1 DFQATT and CDR2 SNEGSKA (reference sequence). The CDR3 loop reads CSARGPSSGSSYNEQFF. The CDR3 coding sequence is TGCAGTGCTAGAGGCCCCTCTAGCGGGAGCTCCTACAATGAGCAGTTCTTC.

The chain joins TRBV7-9 to TRBJ2-1; a weak D match, TRBD2 (5 bases). Per the germline V gene, CDR1 is SEHNR and CDR2 is FQNEAQ (reference sequence). Trimming pared 5 bases from V and 9 bases from J, leaving 8 bases between. This CDR3 has 11 residues. The CDR3: CASSPTIEQFF. CDR3 sequence (DNA): TGTGCCAGCAGCCCGACTATTGAGCAGTTCTTC.

The chain has TRBV10-3 and TRBJ1-5; D not certain. The CDR3 contains 13 residues. Trimming removed 6 bases at V and 5 bases at J, with 11 bases between. The germline V gene has CDR1 ENHRY and CDR2 SYGVKD. CDR3 amino acids: CAIRVGGDQPQHF. CDR3 DNA sequence: TGTGCCATCAGAGTGGGCGGGGATCAGCCCCAGCATTTT.

The chain uses TRBV6-1 and TRBJ2-7, with D possibly being TRBD1 (6 bases). Germline V gene lookup returns CDR1 MNHNS and CDR2 SASEGT. With 5 bases removed from V and 2 bases from J, the gap between germline ends came to 19 bases. The CDR3 has 16 residues. The CDR3 DNA reads TGTGCCAGCAGTAAGCAGTCCAGGGGCACAACCTACGAGCAGTACTTC. This gives the protein CASSKQSRGTTYEQYF.

The rearrangement joins TRBV29-1 to TRBJ2-3, with 7 nucleotides matching TRBD1. V gave up 7 bases and J gave up 9 bases; unmatched junction bases: 22. Per germline, CDR1 SQVTM and CDR2 ANQGSEA. CDR3 length equals 16 residues. CDR3 protein: CSGEHRTGLSTGTQYF. Written as DNA, the CDR3 is TGCAGCGGGGAACATAGGACAGGACTTAGCACAGGCACGCAGTATTTT.

This clonotype has just one count. This chain uses TRBV27 with TRBJ2-7; 11 bases fit TRBD1. CDR3 length equals 16 residues. The ends lost 3 bases at V and 6 bases at J; junction bases unmatched: 10. CDR1 is MNHEY and CDR2 is SMNVEV in the germline V gene (reference sequence). The CDR3 DNA is TGTGCCAGCAGTTTCCTCGGGGACAGGGGGGTAAGCGAGCAGTACTTC. This sequence encodes CASSFLGDRGVSEQYF.

J is TRBJ2-5 and V is TRBV5-6; D remains ambiguous. Trimming pared 2 bases from V and 11 bases from J, leaving 19 bases between. Per the germline V gene, CDR1 is SGHDT and CDR2 is YYEEEE. The CDR3 totals 14 residues. The CDR3 sequence: CASSFLGYHNEQYF. The CDR3, as DNA: TGTGCCAGCAGCTTCCTGGGATACCACAATGAGCAGTACTTC.